What follows are 14 T cell receptor beta chains derived from one specimen sequenced in a study of blood T cell repertoires in COVID-19. The data were produced by immunoSEQ multiplex PCR, yet TCRdb's version contains in-frame clones alone and is incomplete. The data hold 95,000 to 150,000 clones, with about 70% observed a single time. Sequencing was carried out using peripheral blood. The origin of the receptors is a man aged 55 to 69 with acute or convalescent COVID-19.

This clone has more than one count but fewer than ten. This chain connects TRBV2 to TRBJ2-5; perhaps TRBD2 as D (5 bases). This CDR3 is 12 amino acids long. The germline V gene encodes CDR1 SNHLY and CDR2 FYNNEI. Trimming cost V 8 bases and J 3 bases, with 10 bases left between them. The CDR3 DNA is TGTGCCAGCGGGAGCTCGAAAGAGACCCAGTACTTC. Translating it yields CASGSSKETQYF. The entire variable domain, with the rest obtained from reference TRBV2 and TRBJ2-5, is as follows: EPEVTQTPSHQVTQMGQEVILRCVPISNHLYFYWYRQILGQKVEFLVSFYNNEISEKSEIFDDQFSVERPDGSNFTLKIRSTKLEDSAMYFCASGSSKETQYFGPGTRLLVL.

This clone came up once. The V gene is TRBV5-1, the J gene TRBJ2-3; the match to TRBD1 covers 7 bases. The CDR3 has 15 amino acids. In germline, CDR1 is SGHRS, CDR2 YFSETQ. With 5 bases clipped from V and 4 bases from J, the junction kept 10 bases outside the gene matches. CDR3: CASSWGTELADTQYF. The CDR3 nucleotides are TGCGCCAGCAGTTGGGGGACAGAACTCGCAGATACGCAGTATTTT.

This sequence joins TRBV18 and TRBJ2-3; weak D call: TRBD1 (5 bases). CDR3 length: 15 amino acids. Germline V lookup: CDR1 KGHSH, CDR2 LQKENI. The V end lost 6 bases, the J end lost 1 base, and 14 bases lay between the germline ends. In DNA, the CDR3 is TGTGCCAGCTCCCCGACAGCCGGCCGCACAGATACGCAGTATTTT. This translates into CASSPTAGRTDTQYF.

The chain carries TRBV9 and TRBJ1-1; 7 nucleotides agree with TRBD1. Per germline, CDR1 SGDLS and CDR2 YYNGEE. The trim removed 4 bases at V and 1 base at J, leaving 7 bases unmatched. CDR3 length equals 15 residues. The chain's CDR3 is CASSPRTGRNTEAFF. The CDR3 DNA reads as TGTGCCAGCAGCCCCCGGACAGGCCGGAACACTGAAGCTTTCTTT.

This rearrangement joins TRBV27 to TRBJ1-5, with D possibly matching TRBD1 (5 bases). Germline V CDR1 and CDR2: MNHEY, SMNVEV (reference sequence). The V and J ends lost 3 bases and 1 base respectively, with 13 bases between them. The CDR3 runs to 16 residues. This CDR3 reads CASSFTGVGSNQPQHF. The DNA for the CDR3 is TGTGCCAGCAGTTTTACGGGGGTTGGAAGCAATCAGCCCCAGCATTTT.

The J gene is TRBJ2-1, the V gene TRBV4-1; no clear D gene. CDR1 is MGHRA and CDR2 is YSYEKL in the germline V gene. This CDR3 has 15 amino acids. With 4 bases removed from V and 5 bases from J, the gap between germline ends came to 15 bases. CDR3 DNA: TGCGCCAGCAGCCCACGGGTACTTAAGCACAATGAGCAGTTCTTC. Its protein is CASSPRVLKHNEQFF.

V usage is TRBV29-1 and J usage is TRBJ1-5; D possibly corresponds to TRBD1 (6 bases). Germline-derived CDR1 and CDR2 are SQVTM and ANQGSEA. The CDR3 is made up of 15 amino acids. The CDR3 spells CTSVRVGGGGQPQHF. In nucleotides, the CDR3 is TGCACCTCGGTCCGAGTGGGAGGGGGAGGACAGCCCCAGCATTTT.

This clone came up once. The chain joins TRBV18 to TRBJ2-1, with D perhaps TRBD1 (6 bases). Germline lookup yields CDR1 KGHSH and CDR2 LQKENI. The CDR3 is made up of 12 amino acids. Trimming cost V 5 bases and J 12 bases, with 14 bases left between them. The CDR3 loop reads CASSNSEGVQFF. The CDR3 DNA sequence: TGTGCCAGCTCAAACAGCGAGGGGGTGCAGTTCTTC.

This rearrangement joins TRBV20-1 to TRBJ1-1; 8 bases agree with TRBD1. Germline loops: CDR1 DFQATT, CDR2 SNEGSKA (reference sequence). The CDR3 runs 11 residues. Trimming at V came to 5 bases and at J to 5 bases, leaving 1 base not matched to a gene. The CDR3 DNA follows: TGCAGTGCTGGACAGGGTACTGAAGCTTTCTTT. This encodes CSAGQGTEAFF.

The rearrangement links TRBV27 to TRBJ2-1, with 8 bases fitting TRBD2. The CDR3 is 15 amino acids. Germline trimming cut 6 bases from V and 2 bases from J; bases unmatched to any gene: 6. Germline V gene sequence: CDR1 MNHEY, CDR2 SMNVEV (reference sequence). In DNA, the CDR3 is TGTGCCAGCAGAGCAGGGCGGGGGGCCTACAATGAGCAGTTCTTC. As protein: CASRAGRGAYNEQFF.

V is TRBV12-3 or TRBV12-4 and J is TRBJ1-4, with 7 bases identical to TRBD1. The junction had 5 bases not matched to a gene; V was cut back by 6 bases and J by 7 bases. The CDR3 runs 13 residues. The CDR3 sequence is CASRPGTVEKLFF. CDR3 nucleotides: TGTGCCAGCAGACCCGGGACAGTTGAAAAACTGTTTTTT.

V gene TRBV5-1 combines with J gene TRBJ2-2; 7 nucleotides match TRBD1. Trimming took 0 bases from V and 7 from J; bases not matched to a gene: 3. The CDR3 contains 14 residues. CDR1 and CDR2 (germline): SGHRS, YFSETQ. CDR3 loop: CASSLDPGGGELFF. The CDR3 region has the DNA TGCGCCAGCAGCTTGGACCCAGGGGGCGGGGAGCTGTTTTTT.

This clone was seen just once. The V call is TRBV5-6, the J call TRBJ1-4, with D hard to call. CDR1 is SGHDT and CDR2 is YYEEEE in the germline V gene. The V end lost 0 bases, the J end lost 5 bases, and 8 bases lay between the germline ends. This CDR3 region has 14 residues. CDR3: CASSLVSVNEKLFF. The CDR3 DNA follows: TGTGCCAGCAGCTTGGTTTCCGTAAATGAAAAACTGTTTTTT.

V is TRBV18 and J is TRBJ2-3; 16 nucleotides align to TRBD2. From germline, CDR1 is KGHSH and CDR2 LQKENI. Trimming at V came to 8 bases and at J to 4 bases, leaving 3 bases not matched to a gene. The CDR3 is 15 residues long. The CDR3 bases are TGTGCCAGCCCCGGGACTAGCGGGAGGGCAGATACGCAGTATTTT. This translates into CASPGTSGRADTQYF.